The next 4 T cell receptor beta chains were all read from a single sample in a study of Graves' ophthalmopathy and Graves' hyperthyroidism. From RNA, the CDR3 regions of TCR beta chains were amplified and sequenced. The workflow started with a first-round RT-PCR run with HTBI primers and then moved on to a second-round multiplex PCR. TCRdb passed the multiplex PCR reads through MiXCR, listing each CDR3 protein once. The table shows about 500,000 distinct CDR3 sequences, with roughly 39% occurring only once. The sequenced sample was peripheral blood or thyroid tissue (not recorded which). These receptors were obtained from an adult man with Graves' hyperthyroidism.

The sample holds a few counts of this clonotype. The gene calls are TRBV4-1 and TRBJ1-1; maybe TRBD1 (5 bases). The germline V gene encodes CDR1 MGHRA and CDR2 YSYEKL. CDR3 length equals 15 residues. Deletions cut 2 bases from V and 1 base from J, with 11 bases between. The CDR3 protein is CASSQPGGSNTEAFF. The CDR3 DNA reads TGCGCCAGCAGCCAACCCGGGGGATCGAACACTGAAGCTTTCTTT.

This clonotype was seen repeatedly, ten times or more. The rearrangement links TRBV6-1 to TRBJ1-2, with 10 bases matching TRBD1. Germline CDR1 is MNHNS and CDR2 is SASEGT. The CDR3 is 12 residues long. Losses at the gene ends were 8 bases for V and 7 bases for J; bases not matched to a gene: 4. The CDR3 sequence: CASLTGGFGYTF. The CDR3 region has the DNA TGTGCCAGCCTGACAGGGGGCTTTGGCTACACCTTC.

This clonotype was picked up many times. This rearrangement joins TRBV29-1 to TRBJ1-1; no definite D call. Looked up from germline, CDR1 is SQVTM and CDR2 is ANQGSEA. V shed 4 bases and J shed 3 bases, with 9 bases lying between them. The CDR3 runs to 12 residues. The CDR3 sequence: CSVVVGYTEAFF. The CDR3 DNA follows: TGCAGCGTTGTGGTGGGTTACACTGAAGCTTTCTTT.

This clonotype has a handful of counts. J is TRBJ1-6 and V is TRBV14; D possibly corresponds to TRBD1 (6 bases). Per the germline V gene, CDR1 is SGHDN and CDR2 is FVKESK. The CDR3 has 18 residues. Trimming left V 3 bases short and J 8 bases short, with 23 bases between. CDR3: CASSHGFGGRGMDSPLHF. CDR3 nucleotide sequence: TGTGCCAGCAGCCATGGATTTGGAGGCAGGGGAATGGATTCACCCCTCCACTTT.